This T cell receptor (beta chain) came from a study of T cell responses to AZD1222 COVID-19 vaccine. V was trimmed by 0 bases and J by 4 bases, leaving 13 bases between them. Germline V gene data show CDR1 as SGHTA and CDR2 as FQGNSA. The CDR3 is 15 amino acids. Only in-frame clones appear in the TCRdb table, and some are missing; sequencing was by immunoSEQ multiplex PCR. The sample has 110,000 or so clones; roughly 90% are singletons. The chain is built from TRBV7-2 and TRBJ2-7, with D perhaps being TRBD1 or TRBD2 (6 bases each). The clonotype was recovered from an adult in good health. The source material was peripheral blood, sampled on day 0 of AZD1222 vaccination. The CDR3 bases are TGTGCCAGCAGCTTAGCATTCGGGGGCCTATACGAGCAGTACTTC. Protein: CASSLAFGGLYEQYF.